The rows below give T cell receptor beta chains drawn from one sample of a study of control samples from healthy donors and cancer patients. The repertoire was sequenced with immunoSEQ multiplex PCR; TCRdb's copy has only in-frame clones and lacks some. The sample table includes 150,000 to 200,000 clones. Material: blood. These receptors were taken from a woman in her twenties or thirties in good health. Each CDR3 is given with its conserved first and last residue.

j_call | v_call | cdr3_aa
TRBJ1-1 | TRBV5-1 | CASSLAQQGGTEAFF
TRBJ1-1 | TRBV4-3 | CASSQDVLGGEAFF
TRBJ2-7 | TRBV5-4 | CASSFRVSYEQYF
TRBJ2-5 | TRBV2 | CASSEFVETQYF
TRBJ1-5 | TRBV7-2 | CASSPRQGNQPQHF
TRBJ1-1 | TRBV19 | CASSIGYTEAFF
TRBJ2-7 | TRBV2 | CASSGTSGAYEQYF
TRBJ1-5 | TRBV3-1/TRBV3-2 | CASSQDSGGRVGNQPQHF
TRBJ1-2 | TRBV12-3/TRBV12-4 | CASTSPDSRTF
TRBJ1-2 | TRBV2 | CASNTGRGQNFYGYTF
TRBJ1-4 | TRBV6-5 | CASSVGPGLNEKLFF
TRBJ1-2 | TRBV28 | CASSFQGWGYTF
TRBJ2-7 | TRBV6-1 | CASSEGYEQYF
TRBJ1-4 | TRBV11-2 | CASSSVDRGPTNEKLFF
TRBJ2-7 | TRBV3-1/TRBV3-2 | CASRNYYEQYF
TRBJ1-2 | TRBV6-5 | CASSYDGTGITYGYTF
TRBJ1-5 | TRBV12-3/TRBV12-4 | CASSLGQPQHF
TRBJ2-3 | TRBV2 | CASSRTPSTDTQYF
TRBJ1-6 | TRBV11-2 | CASSLGHQGNNSPLHF
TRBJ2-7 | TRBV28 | CASSSGRARYF
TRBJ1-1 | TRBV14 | CASSPLSTEAFF
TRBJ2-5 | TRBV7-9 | CASSPAPRLAGEQTQYF
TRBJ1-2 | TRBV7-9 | CASSAWTGGNGYTF
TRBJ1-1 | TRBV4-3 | CASSQGGWLNTEAFF
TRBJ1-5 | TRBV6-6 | CASSYSAGGRAQPQHF
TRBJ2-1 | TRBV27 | CASSFRGLGYNEQFF
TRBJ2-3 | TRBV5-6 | CASSLGRTSGGTDTQYF